The sequence of this T cell receptor beta chain was determined in a study of beta chain features in type 1 diabetes. Findings and caveats of the study: The study left unresolved whether HLA type influences TCRB rearrangement.

The investigators reverse transcribed all of the isolated RNA, so they sequenced expressed TCRB transcripts. The table came from immunoSEQ multiplex PCR; TCRdb's copy has only in-frame clones and leaves some out. The sample lists 250,000 to 350,000 clones; about 15% were seen once. Of note for this clone: Its specificity is unknown.

This CDR3 contains 14 residues. CDR1 and CDR2 (germline): SGHTA, FQGTGA. V gave up 5 bases and J gave up 5 bases, with 14 bases separating them. The specimen sequenced was central memory CD4+ T cells from blood. The rearrangement uses TRBV7-3 and TRBJ2-3; TRBD2 might be the D (6 bases). This sequence was found in a young man in good health. CDR3 DNA: TGTGCCAGCAGCCCGGGAGAGGGGAGAGATACGCAGTATTTT. Its translation: CASSPGEGRDTQYF.